This T cell receptor (beta chain) was sequenced for a study of quantifying T cell responses using KT2 cells. Study information: RNA was reverse transcribed with TCR alpha and beta constant-region primers. Study results and limitations: Very high KT2 spike-in numbers caused saturation in KT2 sequence detection.

This CDR3 is built from 11 residues. Trimming stripped 4 bases from V and 9 bases from J, with 8 bases between. Germline CDR1 SGHAT, CDR2 FQNNGV. A single-stranded UMI oligo with SP2 sequence was ligated to cDNA 3' ends. First-round PCR used 3 to 4 cycles and beta primers RC1.1 and RC1.2 covering TRBC1 and TRBC2. TCRdb redid the calling of the UMI-ligation and nested PCR reads with MiXCR, one entry per CDR3 protein. The sample shows approximately 46,000 distinct CDR3 sequences, around a tenth of them seen only once. In its sample, this clonotype was seen a few times. Its matching antigen is unknown. Unfractionated PBMC were spiked with known numbers of KT2 clone cells. Fixed numbers of PBMC received varying amounts of KT2 cells.

The rearrangement links TRBV11-2 to TRBJ2-3; D is undetermined. The sample consisted of PBMCs spiked with cells of the T cell clone KT2. The origin of this receptor is a human donor. The CDR3 DNA reads TGTGCCAGCAGCTCAATTCAGACGCAGTATTTT. Protein: CASSSIQTQYF.